The present T cell receptor beta chain was sequenced within a study of beta chain features in type 1 diabetes. Germline loops: CDR1 KGHSH, CDR2 LQKENI. This CDR3 contains 16 residues. Trimming took off 6 bases at V and 2 bases at J, with 19 bases between the two ends. Expressed TCRB transcripts were sequenced because the isolated RNA had all been reverse transcribed beforehand. Only in-frame clones appear in the TCRdb table, and some are missing; sequencing was by immunoSEQ multiplex PCR. The repertoire holds some 270,000 clones, with about 8.5% as singletons. Study observations and caveats: Naive, central memory and Treg TCRB repertoires seemed to resemble each other more closely in patients than they did in healthy donors. Shorter TCRB CDR3s, moderately but significantly so, marked every one of the four CD4+ subsets in Type 1 diabetes patients.

As regards this clone: What it binds is unknown.

On average, the one heparinised blood draw given by each donor was around 120 mL. The source of this sequence is a woman younger than 30 in good health. Sequencing input: central memory CD4+ T cells from blood. This chain connects TRBV18 to TRBJ2-5, with a possible D match to TRBD2 (5 bases). The CDR3 DNA reads TGTGCCAGCTCTCCGTCGGTGGCTAGCAGACAAGAGACCCAGTACTTC. As protein: CASSPSVASRQETQYF.